Here is one T cell receptor beta chain with its context. Antigen specificity is unknown. With 3 bases removed from V and 4 bases from J, the gap between germline ends came to 12 bases. Germline V gene sequence: CDR1 SGHTA, CDR2 FQGNSA. The CDR3 contains 14 residues. The data stem from a study of OX40 agonist ivuxolimab in advanced cancers. About the study: Participants, 82.7% male, averaged around 64 years of age, ranging from roughly 23 to 80. Three patients got partial responses; one had hepatocellular carcinoma and two had cutaneous melanoma.

Measured with immunoSEQ multiplex PCR; TCRdb has only the in-frame clones, and not every one. The table shows tens of thousands of clones, with around 87% occurring only once. Points from the study as a whole: Among patients with partial responses at 0.1-3.0 mg/kg, clonal expansion was among the lowest.

The sequence derives from an adult with an advanced solid tumor such as melanoma, head and neck, liver or kidney cancer. The sequenced sample was CD4+ or CD8+ T cells sorted from blood, obtained in a trial of the OX40 agonist ivuxolimab. The J gene is TRBJ2-5, the V gene TRBV7-2; tentatively, D is TRBD2 (7 bases). In DNA, the CDR3 is TGTGCCAGCAGCTTGGAAGGGGGGGCAGAGACCCAGTACTTC. Translation gives CASSLEGGAETQYF.